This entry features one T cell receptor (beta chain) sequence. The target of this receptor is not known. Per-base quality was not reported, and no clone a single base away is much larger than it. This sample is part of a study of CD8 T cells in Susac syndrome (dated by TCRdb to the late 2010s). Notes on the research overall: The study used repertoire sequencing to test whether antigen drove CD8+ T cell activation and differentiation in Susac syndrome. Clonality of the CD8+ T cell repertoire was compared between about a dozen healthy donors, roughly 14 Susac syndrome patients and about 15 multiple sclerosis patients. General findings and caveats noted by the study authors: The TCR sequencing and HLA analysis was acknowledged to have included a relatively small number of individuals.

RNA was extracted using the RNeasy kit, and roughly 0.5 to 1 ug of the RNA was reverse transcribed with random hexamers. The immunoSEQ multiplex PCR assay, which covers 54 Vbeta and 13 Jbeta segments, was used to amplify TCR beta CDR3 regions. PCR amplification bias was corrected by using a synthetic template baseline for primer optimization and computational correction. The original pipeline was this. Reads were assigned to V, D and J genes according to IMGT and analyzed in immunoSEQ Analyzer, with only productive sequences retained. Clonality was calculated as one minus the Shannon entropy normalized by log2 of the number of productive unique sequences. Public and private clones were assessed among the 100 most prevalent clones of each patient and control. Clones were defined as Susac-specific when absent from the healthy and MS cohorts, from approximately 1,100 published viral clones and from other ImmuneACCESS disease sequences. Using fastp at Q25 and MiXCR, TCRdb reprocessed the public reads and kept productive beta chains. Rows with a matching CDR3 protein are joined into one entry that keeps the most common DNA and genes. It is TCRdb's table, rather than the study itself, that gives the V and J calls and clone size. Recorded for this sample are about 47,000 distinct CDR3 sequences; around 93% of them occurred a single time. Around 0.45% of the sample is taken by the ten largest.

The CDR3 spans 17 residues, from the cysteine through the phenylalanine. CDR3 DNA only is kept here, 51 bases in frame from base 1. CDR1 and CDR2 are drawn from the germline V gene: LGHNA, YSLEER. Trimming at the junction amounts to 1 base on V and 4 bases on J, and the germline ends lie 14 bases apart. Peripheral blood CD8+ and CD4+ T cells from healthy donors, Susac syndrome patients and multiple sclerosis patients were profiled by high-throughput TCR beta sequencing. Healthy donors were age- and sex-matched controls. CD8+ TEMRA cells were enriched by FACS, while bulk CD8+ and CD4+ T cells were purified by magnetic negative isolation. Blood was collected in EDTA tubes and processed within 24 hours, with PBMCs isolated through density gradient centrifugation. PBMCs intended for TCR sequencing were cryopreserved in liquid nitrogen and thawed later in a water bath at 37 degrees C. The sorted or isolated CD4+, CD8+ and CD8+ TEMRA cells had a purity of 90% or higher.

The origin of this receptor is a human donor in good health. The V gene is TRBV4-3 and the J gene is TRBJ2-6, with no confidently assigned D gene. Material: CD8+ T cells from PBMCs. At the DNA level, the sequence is TGCGCCAGCAGCCAAGGGGCGGCACGTACCGGGGCCAACGTCCTGACTTTC. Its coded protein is CASSQGAARTGANVLTF.